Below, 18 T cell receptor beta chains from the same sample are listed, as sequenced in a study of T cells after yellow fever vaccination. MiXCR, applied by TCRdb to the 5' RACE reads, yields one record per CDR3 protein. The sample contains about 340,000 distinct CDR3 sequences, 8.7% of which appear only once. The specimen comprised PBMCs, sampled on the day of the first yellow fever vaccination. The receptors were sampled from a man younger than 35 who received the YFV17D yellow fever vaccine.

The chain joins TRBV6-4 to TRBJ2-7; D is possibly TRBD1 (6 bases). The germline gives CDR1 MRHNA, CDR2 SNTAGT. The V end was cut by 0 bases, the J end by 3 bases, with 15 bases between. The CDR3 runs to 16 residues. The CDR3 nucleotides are TGTGCCAGCAGTGACTCTGGGGACAAAAACGACTACGAGCAGTACTTC. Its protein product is CASSDSGDKNDYEQYF.

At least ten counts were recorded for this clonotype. CDR3 amino acids: CASSLGRWSGDPMAGELFF. The CDR3 region has the DNA TGTGCCAGCAGCTTAGGGCGTTGGTCAGGGGACCCTATGGCCGGGGAGCTGTTTTTT. The rearrangement joins TRBV7-8 to TRBJ2-2, with D possibly being TRBD1 (6 bases). The CDR3 has 19 amino acids. Deletions cut 1 base from V and 6 bases from J, with 24 bases between. CDR1 and CDR2 from the germline V gene are SGHVS and FQNEAQ.

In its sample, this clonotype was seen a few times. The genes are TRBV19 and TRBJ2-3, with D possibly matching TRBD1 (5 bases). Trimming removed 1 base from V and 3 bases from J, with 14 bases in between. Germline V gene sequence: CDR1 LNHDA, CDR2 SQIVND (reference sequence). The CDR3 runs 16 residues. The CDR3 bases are TGTGCCAGTAGTATAGGAGGACAAAGAAGAACAGATACGCAGTATTTT. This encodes CASSIGGQRRTDTQYF.

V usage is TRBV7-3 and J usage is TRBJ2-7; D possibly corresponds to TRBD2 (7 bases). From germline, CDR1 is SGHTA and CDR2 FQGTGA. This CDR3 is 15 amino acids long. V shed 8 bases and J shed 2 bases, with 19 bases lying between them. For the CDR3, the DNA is TGTGCCAGCTCTCCGGGGGGCCCTGGGACCTACGAGCAGTACTTC. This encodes CASSPGGPGTYEQYF.

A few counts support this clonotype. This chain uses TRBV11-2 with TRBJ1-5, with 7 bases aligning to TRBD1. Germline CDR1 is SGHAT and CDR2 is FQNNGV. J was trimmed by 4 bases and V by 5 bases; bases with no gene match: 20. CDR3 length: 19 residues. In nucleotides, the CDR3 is TGTGCCAGCAGCCCCGGGACAGATGGAAAGTTGATTCGAAATCAGCCCCAGCATTTT. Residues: CASSPGTDGKLIRNQPQHF. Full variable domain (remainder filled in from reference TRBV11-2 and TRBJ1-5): EAGVAQSPRYKIIEKRQSVAFWCNPISGHATLYWYQQILGQGPKLLIQFQNNGVVDDSQLPKDRFSAERLKGVDSTLKIQPAKLEDSAVYLCASSPGTDGKLIRNQPQHFGDGTRLSIL.

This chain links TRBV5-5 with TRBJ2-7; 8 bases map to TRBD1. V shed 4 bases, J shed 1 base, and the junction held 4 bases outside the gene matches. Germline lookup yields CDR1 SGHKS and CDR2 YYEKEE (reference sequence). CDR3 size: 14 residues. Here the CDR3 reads CASSPWTGSYEQYF. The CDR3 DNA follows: TGTGCCAGCAGCCCATGGACAGGGTCCTACGAGCAGTACTTC.

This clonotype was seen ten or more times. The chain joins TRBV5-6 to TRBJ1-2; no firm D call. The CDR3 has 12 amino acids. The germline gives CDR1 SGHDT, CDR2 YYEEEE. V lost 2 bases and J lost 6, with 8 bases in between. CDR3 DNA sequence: TGTGCCAGCAGCTTTGGAGGCAATGGCTACACCTTC. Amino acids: CASSFGGNGYTF.

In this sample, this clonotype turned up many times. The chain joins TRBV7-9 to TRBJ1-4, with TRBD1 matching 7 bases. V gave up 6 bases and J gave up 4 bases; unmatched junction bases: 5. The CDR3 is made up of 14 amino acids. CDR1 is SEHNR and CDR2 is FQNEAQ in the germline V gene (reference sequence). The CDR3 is CASRDNRGNEKLFF. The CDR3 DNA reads TGTGCCAGCAGAGATAACAGGGGTAATGAAAAACTGTTTTTT.

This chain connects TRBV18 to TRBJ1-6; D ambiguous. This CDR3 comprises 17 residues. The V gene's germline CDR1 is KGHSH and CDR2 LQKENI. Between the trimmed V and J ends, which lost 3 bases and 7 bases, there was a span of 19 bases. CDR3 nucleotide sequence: TGTGCCAGCTCACCCTCCACGGGTTGGAGGGCAAATTCACCCCTCCACTTT. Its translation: CASSPSTGWRANSPLHF.

In nucleotides, the CDR3 is TGCAGTGCTAGAGATCTTGGAACTTACACTGAAGCTTTCTTT. Protein sequence: CSARDLGTYTEAFF. The chain links TRBV20-1 to TRBJ1-1; no clear D gene. This CDR3 is built from 14 residues. The V gene's germline CDR1 is DFQATT and CDR2 SNEGSKA (reference sequence). Trimming stripped 0 bases from V and 3 bases from J, with 11 bases between.

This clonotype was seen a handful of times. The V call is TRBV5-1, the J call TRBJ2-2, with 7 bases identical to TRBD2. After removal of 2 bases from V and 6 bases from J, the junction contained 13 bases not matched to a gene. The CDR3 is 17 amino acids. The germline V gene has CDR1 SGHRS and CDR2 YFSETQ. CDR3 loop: CASSFTTSELSSGELFF. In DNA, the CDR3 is TGCGCCAGCAGCTTCACTACTAGCGAACTTTCGTCCGGGGAGCTGTTTTTT.

The CDR3 here is CASTLPGRSYEQYF. The CDR3 nucleotides read TGTGCCAGCACCCTCCCGGGACGATCCTACGAGCAGTACTTC. The chain is built from TRBV6-2 or TRBV6-3 and TRBJ2-7, with D possibly being TRBD1 or TRBD2 (5 bases each). Deletions cut 7 bases from V and 1 base from J, with 14 bases between. There are 14 residues in the CDR3. Per germline, CDR1 MNHEY and CDR2 SVGEGT.

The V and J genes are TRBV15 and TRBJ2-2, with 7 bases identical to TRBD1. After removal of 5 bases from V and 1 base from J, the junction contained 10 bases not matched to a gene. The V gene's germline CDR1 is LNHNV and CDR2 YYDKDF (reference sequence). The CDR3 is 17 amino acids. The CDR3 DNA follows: TGTGCCACCAGCGTTCCCAAGACAGGGAGGAACACCGGGGAGCTGTTTTTT. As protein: CATSVPKTGRNTGELFF.

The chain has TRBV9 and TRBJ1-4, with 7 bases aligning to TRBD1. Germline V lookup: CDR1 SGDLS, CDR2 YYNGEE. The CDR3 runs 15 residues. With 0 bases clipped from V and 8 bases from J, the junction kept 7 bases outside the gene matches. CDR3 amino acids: CASSVEGAQAEKLFF. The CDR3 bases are TGTGCCAGCAGCGTAGAGGGGGCGCAGGCGGAAAAACTGTTTTTT.

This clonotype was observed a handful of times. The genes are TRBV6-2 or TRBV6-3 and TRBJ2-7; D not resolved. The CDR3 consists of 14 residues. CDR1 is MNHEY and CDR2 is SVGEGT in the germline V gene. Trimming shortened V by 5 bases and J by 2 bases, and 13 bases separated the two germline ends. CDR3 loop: CASSPLDKTYEQYV. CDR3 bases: TGTGCCAGCAGTCCCCTCGACAAAACCTACGAGCAGTACGTC.

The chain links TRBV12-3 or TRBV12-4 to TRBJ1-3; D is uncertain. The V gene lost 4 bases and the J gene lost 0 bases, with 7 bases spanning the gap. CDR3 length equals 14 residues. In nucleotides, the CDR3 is TGTGCCAGCAGTTCTTTCACCTCTGGAAACACCATATATTTT. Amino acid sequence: CASSSFTSGNTIYF.

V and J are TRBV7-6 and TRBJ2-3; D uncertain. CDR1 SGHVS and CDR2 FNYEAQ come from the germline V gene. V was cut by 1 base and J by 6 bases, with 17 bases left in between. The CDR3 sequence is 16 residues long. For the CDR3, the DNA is TGTGCCAGCAGCTTAGGGCGGCCACGGGCAGTGGATACGCAGTATTTT. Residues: CASSLGRPRAVDTQYF.

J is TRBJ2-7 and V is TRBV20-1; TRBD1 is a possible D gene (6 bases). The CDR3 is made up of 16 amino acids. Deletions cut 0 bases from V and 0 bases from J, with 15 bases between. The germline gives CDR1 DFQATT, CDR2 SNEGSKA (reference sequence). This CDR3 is CSARDPGTKSSYEQYF. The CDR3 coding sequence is TGCAGTGCTAGAGACCCCGGGACAAAGAGCTCCTACGAGCAGTACTTC.